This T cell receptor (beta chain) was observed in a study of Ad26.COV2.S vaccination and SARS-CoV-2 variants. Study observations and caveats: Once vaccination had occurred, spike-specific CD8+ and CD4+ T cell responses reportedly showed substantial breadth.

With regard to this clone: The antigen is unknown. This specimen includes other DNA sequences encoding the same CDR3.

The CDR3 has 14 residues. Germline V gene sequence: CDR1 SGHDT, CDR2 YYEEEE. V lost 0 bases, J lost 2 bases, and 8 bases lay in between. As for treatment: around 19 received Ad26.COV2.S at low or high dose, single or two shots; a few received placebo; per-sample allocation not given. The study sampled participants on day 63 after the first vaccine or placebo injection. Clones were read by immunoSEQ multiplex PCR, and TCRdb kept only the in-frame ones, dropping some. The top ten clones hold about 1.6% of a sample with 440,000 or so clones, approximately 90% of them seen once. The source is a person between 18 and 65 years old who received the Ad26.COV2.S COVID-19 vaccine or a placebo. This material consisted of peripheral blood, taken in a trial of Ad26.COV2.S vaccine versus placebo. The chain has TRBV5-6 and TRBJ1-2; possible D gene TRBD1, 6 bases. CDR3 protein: CASSLVGGNYGYTF. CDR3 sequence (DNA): TGTGCCAGCAGCTTGGTTGGGGGCAACTATGGCTACACCTTC.